The next 12 T cell receptor beta chains were all read from a single sample in a study of Ad26.COV2.S vaccination and SARS-CoV-2 variants. Repertoires were generated with immunoSEQ multiplex PCR, while TCRdb's copy carries only in-frame clones and drops some. The repertoire holds 350,000 to 450,000 clones, with around 92% as singletons. Treatment reported: over 15 received Ad26.COV2.S at low or high dose, single or two shots; several received placebo; per-sample allocation not given. Specimen acquisition occurred on day 63 following the initial vaccine or placebo injection. The sequenced sample was peripheral blood, obtained in a trial of Ad26.COV2.S vaccine versus placebo. All receptors come from a person aged 18-60 years who received the Ad26.COV2.S COVID-19 vaccine or a placebo.

The V gene is TRBV5-4, the J gene TRBJ2-1, with 11 bases that match TRBD2. Trimming took 7 bases from V and 3 from J; bases not matched to a gene: 3. Germline CDR1 is SGHNT and CDR2 is YYREEE (reference sequence). The CDR3 runs to 14 residues. The CDR3 coding sequence is TGTGCCAGCCAAACTAGCGGGGGCTACAATGAGCAGTTCTTC. This sequence encodes CASQTSGGYNEQFF.

This clone appeared a single time. The chain employs TRBV28 and TRBJ2-5; the match to TRBD2 covers 9 bases. The CDR3 has 15 residues. Germline lookup yields CDR1 MDHEN and CDR2 SYDVKM. J was trimmed by 5 bases and V by 7 bases; bases with no gene match: 11. CDR3 amino acids: CASISSGDVVETQYF. The CDR3 nucleotides read TGTGCCAGCATCTCTAGCGGGGATGTAGTGGAGACCCAGTACTTC.

The rearrangement joins TRBV7-2 to TRBJ2-5; the match to TRBD2 covers 16 bases. This CDR3 comprises 17 residues. The V gene's germline CDR1 is SGHTA and CDR2 FQGNSA. V shed 5 bases, J shed 4 bases, and the junction held 7 bases outside the gene matches. The DNA of the CDR3 is TGTGCCAGCAGCGCCGGGACTAGCGGGGGGGCTCCAGAGACCCAGTACTTC. Translated: CASSAGTSGGAPETQYF. The full variable domain, completed using reference TRBV7-2 and TRBJ2-5, is GAGVSQSPSNKVTEKGKDVELRCDPISGHTALYWYRQSLGQGLEFLIYFQGNSAPDKSGLPSDRFSAERTGGSVSTLTIQRTQQEDSAVYLCASSAGTSGGAPETQYFGPGTRLLVL.

CDR3 nucleotide sequence: TGCAGCGTTGAGAGGCATAGCGGGGGGCCAATGGCCTACAATGAGCAGTTCTTC. Its translation: CSVERHSGGPMAYNEQFF. The V gene is TRBV29-1, the J gene TRBJ2-1, with TRBD2 identical over 10 bases. After removal of 3 bases from V and 2 bases from J, the junction contained 13 bases not matched to a gene. Germline CDR1 reads SQVTM; CDR2 reads ANQGSEA. The CDR3 sequence is 18 residues long.

The chain joins TRBV19 to TRBJ1-4; D remains unclear. The CDR3 sequence is 14 residues long. CDR1 and CDR2 (germline): LNHDA, SQIVND (reference sequence). V was trimmed by 6 bases and J by 0 bases, leaving 8 bases between them. CDR3 DNA: TGTGCCAGTAGGCAGACTACAACTAATGAAAAACTGTTTTTT. Its protein product is CASRQTTTNEKLFF.

The chain uses TRBV5-8 and TRBJ2-2, with 8 bases identical to TRBD1. Germline V lookup: CDR1 SGHTS, CDR2 YDEGEE. Germline trimming cut 2 bases from V and 1 base from J; bases unmatched to any gene: 7. The CDR3 is 17 amino acids. CDR3 amino acids: CASSFTGQGVNTGELFF. CDR3 nucleotides: TGTGCCAGCAGCTTTACCGGACAGGGTGTGAACACCGGGGAGCTGTTTTTT.

The chain joins TRBV19 to TRBJ2-1; no clear D gene. This CDR3 is 12 amino acids long. The germline V gene encodes CDR1 LNHDA and CDR2 SQIVND (reference sequence). V was trimmed by 1 base and J by 5 bases, leaving 3 bases between them. In DNA, the CDR3 is TGTGCCAGTAGTATAGTCAACAATGAGCAGTTCTTC. The encoded protein is CASSIVNNEQFF. The full variable domain, completed using reference TRBV19 and TRBJ2-1, is DGGITQSPKYLFRKEGQNVTLSCEQNLNHDAMYWYRQDPGQGLRLIYYSQIVNDFQKGDIAEGYSVSREKKESFPLTVTSAQKNPTAFYLCASSIVNNEQFFGPGTRLTVL.

The V and J genes are TRBV7-9 and TRBJ1-5, with a weak D call TRBD1 (6 bases). The germline gives CDR1 SEHNR, CDR2 FQNEAQ (reference sequence). Trimming cost V 6 bases and J 0 bases, with 12 bases left between them. The CDR3 totals 15 residues. The DNA for the CDR3 is TGTGCCAGCAGTTCCCAGGGGTTTAGCAATCAGCCCCAGCATTTT. It translates to CASSSQGFSNQPQHF.

The chain recombines TRBV7-9 with TRBJ1-6; tentative D call: TRBD1 (5 bases). Trimming removed 1 base at V and 3 bases at J, with 7 bases between. The CDR3 is made up of 15 amino acids. Per germline, CDR1 SEHNR and CDR2 FQNEAQ (reference sequence). The CDR3 loop reads CASSLGQFYNSPLHF. In DNA form, the CDR3 reads TGTGCCAGCAGCTTAGGACAGTTCTATAATTCACCCCTCCACTTT.

This chain links TRBV19 with TRBJ2-5, with D perhaps given as TRBD1 or TRBD2 (7 bases each). The CDR3 runs 14 residues. Trimming cost V 10 bases and J 4 bases, with 19 bases left between them. The germline CDR1 and CDR2 sequences are LNHDA and SQIVND (reference sequence). The CDR3 is CATEAGGAGETQYF. The CDR3 DNA sequence: TGTGCCACCGAGGCAGGGGGGGCAGGAGAGACCCAGTACTTC.

The chain uses TRBV6-5 and TRBJ2-7, with D possibly being TRBD1 (7 bases). There are 14 residues in the CDR3. Trimming took off 6 bases at V and 6 bases at J, with 18 bases between the two ends. Looked up from germline, CDR1 is MNHEY and CDR2 is SVGAGI. Written as DNA, the CDR3 is TGTGCCAGCAGAATGGTGCAGGGGGGACTCGAGCAGTACTTC. This encodes CASRMVQGGLEQYF.

This clone was seen once. The chain couples TRBV5-1 to TRBJ2-5; D gene unclear. The CDR3 length is 16 residues. Germline loops: CDR1 SGHRS, CDR2 YFSETQ. The V end was cut by 4 bases, the J end by 4 bases, with 20 bases between. CDR3 sequence: CASSPSEAPRVETQYF. The CDR3 DNA reads TGCGCCAGCAGCCCGTCAGAAGCACCTAGGGTAGAGACCCAGTACTTC. The variable domain in full, completed from reference TRBV5-1 and TRBJ2-5, reads KAGVTQTPRYLIKTRGQQVTLSCSPISGHRSVSWYQQTPGQGLQFLFEYFSETQRNKGNFPGRFSGRQFSNSRSEMNVSTLELGDSALYLCASSPSEAPRVETQYFGPGTRLLVL.